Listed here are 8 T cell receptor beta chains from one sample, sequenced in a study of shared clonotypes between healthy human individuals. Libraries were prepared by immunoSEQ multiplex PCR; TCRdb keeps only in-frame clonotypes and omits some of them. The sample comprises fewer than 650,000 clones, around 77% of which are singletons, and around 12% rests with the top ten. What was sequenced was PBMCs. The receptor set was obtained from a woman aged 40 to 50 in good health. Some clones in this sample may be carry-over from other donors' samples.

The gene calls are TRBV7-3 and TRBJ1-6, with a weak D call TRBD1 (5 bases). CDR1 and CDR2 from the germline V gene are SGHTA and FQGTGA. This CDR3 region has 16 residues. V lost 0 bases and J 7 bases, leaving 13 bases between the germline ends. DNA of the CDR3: TGTGCCAGCAGCTTAACCGGTGACAGCTCCAATTCACCCCTCCACTTT. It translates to CASSLTGDSSNSPLHF.

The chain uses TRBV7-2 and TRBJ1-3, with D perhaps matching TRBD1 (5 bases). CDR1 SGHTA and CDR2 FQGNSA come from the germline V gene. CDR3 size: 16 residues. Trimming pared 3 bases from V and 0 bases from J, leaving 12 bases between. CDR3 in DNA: TGTGCCAGCAGCTTGGCGGGGACCTACTCTGGAAACACCATATATTTT. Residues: CASSLAGTYSGNTIYF.

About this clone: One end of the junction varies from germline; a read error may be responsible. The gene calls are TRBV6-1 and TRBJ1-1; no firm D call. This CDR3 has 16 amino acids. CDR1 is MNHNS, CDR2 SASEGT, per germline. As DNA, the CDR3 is TGTGCCATCAGTGAGTCTCGGGGTATAGGTTCGGCTGAAGCTTTCTTT. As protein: CAISESRGIGSAEAFF.

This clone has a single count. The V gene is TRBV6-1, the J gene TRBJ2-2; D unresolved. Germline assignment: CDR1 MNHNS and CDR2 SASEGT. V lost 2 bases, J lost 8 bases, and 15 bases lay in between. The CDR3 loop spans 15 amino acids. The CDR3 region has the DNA TGTGCCAGCAGTGAAACCTCCTGGGGAACTGGGGAGCTGTTTTTT. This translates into CASSETSWGTGELFF.

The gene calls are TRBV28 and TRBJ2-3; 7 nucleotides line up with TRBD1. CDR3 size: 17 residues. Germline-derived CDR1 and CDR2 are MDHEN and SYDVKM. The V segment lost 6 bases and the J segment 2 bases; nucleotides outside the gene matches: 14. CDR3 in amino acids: CASSALPTGASTDTQYF. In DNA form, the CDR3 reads TGTGCCAGCAGCGCTTTACCCACAGGGGCCTCCACAGATACGCAGTATTTT. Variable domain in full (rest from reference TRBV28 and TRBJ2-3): DVKVTQSSRYLVKRTGEKVFLECVQDMDHENMFWYRQDPGLGLRLIYFSYDVKMKEKGDIPEGYSVSREKKERFSLILESASTNQTSMYLCASSALPTGASTDTQYFGPGTRLTVL.

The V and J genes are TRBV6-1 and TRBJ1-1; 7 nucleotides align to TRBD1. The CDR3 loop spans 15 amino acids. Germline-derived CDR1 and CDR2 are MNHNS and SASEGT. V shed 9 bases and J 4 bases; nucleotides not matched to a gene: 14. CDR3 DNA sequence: TGTGCCAGTAGACAGGGATTCGGTCCAGGCACTGAAGCTTTCTTT. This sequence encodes CASRQGFGPGTEAFF.

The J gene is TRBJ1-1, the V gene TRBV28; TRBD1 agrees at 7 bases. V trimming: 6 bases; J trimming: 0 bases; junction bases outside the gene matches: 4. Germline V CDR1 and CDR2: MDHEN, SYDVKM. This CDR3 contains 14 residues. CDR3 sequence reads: CASRSGTVNTEAFF. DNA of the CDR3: TGTGCCAGCAGATCCGGGACAGTGAACACTGAAGCTTTCTTT. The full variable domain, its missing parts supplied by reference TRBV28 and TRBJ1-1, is DVKVTQSSRYLVKRTGEKVFLECVQDMDHENMFWYRQDPGLGLRLIYFSYDVKMKEKGDIPEGYSVSREKKERFSLILESASTNQTSMYLCASRSGTVNTEAFFGQGTRLTVV.

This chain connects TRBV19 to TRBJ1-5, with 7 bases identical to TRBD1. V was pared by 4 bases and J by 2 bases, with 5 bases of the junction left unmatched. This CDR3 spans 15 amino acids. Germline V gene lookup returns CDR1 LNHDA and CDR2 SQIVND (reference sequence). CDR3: CASSNRGGGNQPQHF. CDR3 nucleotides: TGTGCCAGTAGTAACAGGGGAGGGGGCAATCAGCCCCAGCATTTT.